This T cell receptor (beta chain) was sequenced in a study of identical twins. Findings and limits, study-wide: Low generation-probability sequences were in excess among twin-shared out-of-frame alpha sequences. In monozygotic twins, models underestimated the sharing of out-of-frame TCR alpha. Invariant cells of the MAIT and iNKT types might have partly distorted the zero-insertion analyses.

In the case of this clonotype: Antigen specificity is unknown.

Template switching added a universal primer binding site, and final cDNA carried unique molecular identifiers. TCRdb redid the calling of the 5' RACE reads with MiXCR, one entry per CDR3 protein. The table has 1.5 million to 2 million distinct CDR3 sequences, about 31% seen once. J was trimmed by 5 bases and V by 3 bases; bases with no gene match: 8. The CDR3 length is 14 residues. Per germline, CDR1 SQVTM and CDR2 ANQGSEA. Sequenced input: cord blood. The chain joins TRBV29-1 to TRBJ2-5; 8 bases are shared with TRBD2. This sequence was found in a newborn girl in good health. The CDR3 nucleotides read TGCAGCGTTGACTGGGGACTAGTCGCGGAGACCCAGTACTTC. Its translation: CSVDWGLVAETQYF.